The next 4 T cell receptor beta chains were all read from a single sample in a study of shared clonotypes between healthy human individuals. CD45RO-negative CD8 cells positively selected for CCR7 made up the naive population, which excluded terminally differentiated effector memory CD45RA+ cells. Sequencing used immunoSEQ multiplex PCR; TCRdb keeps in-frame clones, though not all of them. The table lists around 2,000,000 clones, about 95% of them singletons. Sequencing was performed on naive CD8+ T cells sorted from blood. The source is a man between 18 and 29 years old in good health.

The genes are TRBV4-3 and TRBJ1-1; 7 positions agree with TRBD1. With V trimmed by 8 bases and J by 8 bases, 17 bases remained unmatched. CDR1 LGHNA and CDR2 YSLEER come from the germline V gene. This CDR3 region has 15 residues. Here the CDR3 reads CASRQTGTTGREAFF. The CDR3 nucleotides read TGCGCCAGCCGACAAACAGGGACGACAGGGAGGGAAGCTTTCTTT.

A single count supports this clone. At the DNA level, this CDR3 is encoded by other sequences in the same sample as well. The V and J genes are TRBV2 and TRBJ2-7; TRBD2 aligns across 10 bases. Germline CDR1 and CDR2: SNHLY and FYNNEI. The CDR3 is made up of 14 amino acids. The junction had 1 base not matched to a gene; V was cut back by 3 bases and J by 2 bases. The CDR3 DNA reads TGTGCCAGCAGTGAGAGCGGGGGGGCCTACGAGCAGTACTTC. Translated: CASSESGGAYEQYF.

The chain has TRBV30 and TRBJ2-6; a weak D match, TRBD1 (5 bases). Trimming removed 4 bases at V and 2 bases at J, with 15 bases between. Germline V gene data show CDR1 as GTSNPN and CDR2 as SVGIG (reference sequence). The CDR3 runs to 16 residues. The CDR3 DNA reads as TGTGCCTGGACAGGACACTCGAACGCTGGGGCCAACGTCCTGACTTTC. Translating it yields CAWTGHSNAGANVLTF.

The V and J genes are TRBV5-4 and TRBJ1-1, with D uncertain. V was trimmed by 0 bases and J by 6 bases, leaving 9 bases between them. CDR1 is SGHNT and CDR2 is YYREEE in the germline V gene (reference sequence). The CDR3 extends over 13 amino acids. The DNA for the CDR3 is TGTGCCAGCAGCTTGGAATGGGGAGCTGAAGCTTTCTTT. It specifies CASSLEWGAEAFF.